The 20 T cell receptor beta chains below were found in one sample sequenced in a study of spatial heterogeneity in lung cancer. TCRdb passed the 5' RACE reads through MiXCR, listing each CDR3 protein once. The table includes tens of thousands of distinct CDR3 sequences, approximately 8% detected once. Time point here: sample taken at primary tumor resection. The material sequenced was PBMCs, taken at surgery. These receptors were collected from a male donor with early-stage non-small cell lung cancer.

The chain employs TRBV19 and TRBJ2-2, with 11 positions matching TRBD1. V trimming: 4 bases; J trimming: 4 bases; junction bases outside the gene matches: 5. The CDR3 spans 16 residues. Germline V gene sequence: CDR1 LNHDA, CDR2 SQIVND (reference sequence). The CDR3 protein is CASSKDRGRGTGELFF. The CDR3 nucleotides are TGTGCCAGTAGTAAGGACAGGGGGCGCGGCACCGGGGAGCTGTTTTTT.

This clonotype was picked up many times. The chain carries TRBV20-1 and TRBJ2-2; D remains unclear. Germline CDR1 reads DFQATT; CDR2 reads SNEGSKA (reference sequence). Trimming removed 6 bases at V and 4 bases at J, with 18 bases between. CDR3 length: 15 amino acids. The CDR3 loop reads CSAMESSRGTGELFF. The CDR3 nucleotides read TGCAGTGCCATGGAGAGTTCGCGAGGCACCGGGGAGCTGTTTTTT.

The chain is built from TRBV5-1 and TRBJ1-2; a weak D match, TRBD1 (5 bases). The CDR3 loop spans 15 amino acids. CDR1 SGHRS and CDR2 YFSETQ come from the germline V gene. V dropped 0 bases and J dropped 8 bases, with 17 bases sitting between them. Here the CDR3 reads CASSLAGTGIGGYTF. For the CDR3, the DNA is TGCGCCAGCAGCTTGGCCGGTACAGGAATAGGAGGCTACACCTTC.

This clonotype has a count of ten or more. CDR3: CASSKGQVPNEQFF. CDR3 coding DNA: TGTGCCAGCAGCAAAGGACAGGTCCCCAATGAGCAGTTCTTC. The V and J genes are TRBV7-2 and TRBJ2-1; 7 nucleotides align to TRBD1. J lost 6 bases, V lost 5 bases, and 7 bases had no gene match. The CDR3 runs 14 residues. Germline CDR1 is SGHTA and CDR2 is FQGNSA.

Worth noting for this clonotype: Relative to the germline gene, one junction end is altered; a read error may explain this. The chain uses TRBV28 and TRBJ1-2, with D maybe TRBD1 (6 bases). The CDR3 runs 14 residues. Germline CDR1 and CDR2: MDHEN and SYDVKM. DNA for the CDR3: TGTGCCAGCAGTTTGAGTGGGGGCGGCTATGGCTACATCTTC. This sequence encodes CASSLSGGGYGYIF.

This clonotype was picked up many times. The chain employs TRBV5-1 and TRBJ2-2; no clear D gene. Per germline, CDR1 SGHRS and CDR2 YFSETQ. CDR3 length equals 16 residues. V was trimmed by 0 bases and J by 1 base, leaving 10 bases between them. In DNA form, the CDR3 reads TGCGCCAGCAGCTTGGCCGAACGGCAGAACACCGGGGAGCTGTTTTTT. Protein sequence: CASSLAERQNTGELFF.

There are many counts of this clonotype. The CDR3 here is CASSQVAQGYDVEGEKLFF. CDR3 nucleotides: TGCGCCAGCAGCCAAGTGGCCCAGGGATACGACGTTGAAGGAGAAAAACTGTTTTTT. The chain recombines TRBV4-1 with TRBJ1-4; TRBD1 might be the D (5 bases). The germline CDR1 and CDR2 sequences are MGHRA and YSYEKL. The CDR3 has 19 amino acids. V lost 1 base and J 8 bases, leaving 26 bases between the germline ends.

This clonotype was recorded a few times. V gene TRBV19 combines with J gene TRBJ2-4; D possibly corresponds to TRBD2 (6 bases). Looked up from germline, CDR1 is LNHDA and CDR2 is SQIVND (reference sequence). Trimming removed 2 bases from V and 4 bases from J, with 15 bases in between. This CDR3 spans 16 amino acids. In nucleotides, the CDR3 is TGTGCCAGTAGTATAAGGGTAGCGGAGAGGAAAAACATTCAGTACTTC. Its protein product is CASSIRVAERKNIQYF.

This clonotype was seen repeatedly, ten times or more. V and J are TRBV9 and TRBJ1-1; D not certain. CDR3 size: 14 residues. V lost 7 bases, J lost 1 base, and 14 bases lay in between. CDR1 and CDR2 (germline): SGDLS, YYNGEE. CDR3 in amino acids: CASSPSERNTEAFF. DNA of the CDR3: TGTGCCAGCTCTCCAAGTGAACGGAACACTGAAGCTTTCTTT. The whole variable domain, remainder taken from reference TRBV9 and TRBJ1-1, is DSGVTQTPKHLITATGQRVTLRCSPRSGDLSVYWYQQSLDQGLQFLIQYYNGEERAKGNILERFSAQQFPDLHSELNLSSLELGDSALYFCASSPSERNTEAFFGQGTRLTVV.

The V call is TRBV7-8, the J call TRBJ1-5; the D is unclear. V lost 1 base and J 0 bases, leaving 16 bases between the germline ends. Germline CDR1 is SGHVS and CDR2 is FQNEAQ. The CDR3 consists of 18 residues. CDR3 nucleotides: TGTGCCAGCAGCTTAGACAGACCGGGCCCCGATAGCAATCAGCCCCAGCATTTT. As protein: CASSLDRPGPDSNQPQHF.

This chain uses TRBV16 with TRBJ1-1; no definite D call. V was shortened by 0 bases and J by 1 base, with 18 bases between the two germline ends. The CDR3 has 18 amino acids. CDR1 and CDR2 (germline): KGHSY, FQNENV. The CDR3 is CASSQSGWTPSGNTEAFF. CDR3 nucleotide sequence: TGTGCCAGCAGCCAATCGGGCTGGACCCCCTCCGGGAACACTGAAGCTTTCTTT.

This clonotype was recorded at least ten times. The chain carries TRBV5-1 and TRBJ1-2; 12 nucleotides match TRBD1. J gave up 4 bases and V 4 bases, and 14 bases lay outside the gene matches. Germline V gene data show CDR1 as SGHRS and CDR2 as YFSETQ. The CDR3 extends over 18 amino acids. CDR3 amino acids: CASSPTGTGGHPIYGYTF. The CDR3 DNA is TGCGCCAGCAGCCCAACCGGGACAGGGGGCCACCCCATCTATGGCTACACCTTC.

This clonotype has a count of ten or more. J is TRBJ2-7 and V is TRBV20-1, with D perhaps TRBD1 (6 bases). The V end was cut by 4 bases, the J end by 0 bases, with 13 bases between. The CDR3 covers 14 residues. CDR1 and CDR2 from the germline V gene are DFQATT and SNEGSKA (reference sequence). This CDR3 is CSAKQGSSSYEQYF. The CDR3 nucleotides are TGCAGTGCTAAACAGGGTTCGAGCTCCTACGAGCAGTACTTC.

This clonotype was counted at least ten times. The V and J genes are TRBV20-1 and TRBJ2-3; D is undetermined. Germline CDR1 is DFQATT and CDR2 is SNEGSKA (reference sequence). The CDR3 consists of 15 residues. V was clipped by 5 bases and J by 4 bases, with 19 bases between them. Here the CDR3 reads CSALGYTPAPDTQYF. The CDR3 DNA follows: TGCAGTGCTTTGGGATACACTCCGGCCCCAGATACGCAGTATTTT.

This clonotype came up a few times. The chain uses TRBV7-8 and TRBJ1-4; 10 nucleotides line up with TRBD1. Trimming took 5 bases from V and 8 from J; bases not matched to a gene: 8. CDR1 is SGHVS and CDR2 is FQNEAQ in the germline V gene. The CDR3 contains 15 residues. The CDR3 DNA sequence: TGTGCCAGCAGCGCGACAGGGGGCGTCGGGGAAAAACTGTTTTTT. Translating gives CASSATGGVGEKLFF. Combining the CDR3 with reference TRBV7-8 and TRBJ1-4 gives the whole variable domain GAGVSQSPRYKVAKRGQDVALRCDPISGHVSLFWYQQALGQGPEFLTYFQNEAQLDKSGLPSDRFFAERPEGSVSTLKIQRTQQEDSAVYLCASSATGGVGEKLFFGSGTQLSVL.

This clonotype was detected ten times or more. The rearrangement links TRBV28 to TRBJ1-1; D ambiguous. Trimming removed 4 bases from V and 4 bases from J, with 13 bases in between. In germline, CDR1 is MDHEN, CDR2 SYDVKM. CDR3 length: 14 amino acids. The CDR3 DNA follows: TGTGCCAGCAGTTCGACGGGGTTGGTCACTGAAGCTTTCTTT. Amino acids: CASSSTGLVTEAFF.

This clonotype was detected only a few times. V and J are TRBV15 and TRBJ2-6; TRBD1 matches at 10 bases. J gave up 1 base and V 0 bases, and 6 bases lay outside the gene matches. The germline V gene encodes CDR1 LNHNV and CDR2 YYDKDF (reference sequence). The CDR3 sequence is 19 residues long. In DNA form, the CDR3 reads TGTGCCACCAGCAGAGACTTGGGACAGGGGAGTTCTGGGGCCAACGTCCTGACTTTC. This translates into CATSRDLGQGSSGANVLTF.

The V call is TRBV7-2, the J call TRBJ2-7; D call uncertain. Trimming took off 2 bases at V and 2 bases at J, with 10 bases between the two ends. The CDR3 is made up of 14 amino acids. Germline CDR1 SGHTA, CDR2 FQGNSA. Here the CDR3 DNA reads TGTGCCAGCAGCTTAATGTCTGGCCCCTACGAGCAGTACTTC. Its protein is CASSLMSGPYEQYF.

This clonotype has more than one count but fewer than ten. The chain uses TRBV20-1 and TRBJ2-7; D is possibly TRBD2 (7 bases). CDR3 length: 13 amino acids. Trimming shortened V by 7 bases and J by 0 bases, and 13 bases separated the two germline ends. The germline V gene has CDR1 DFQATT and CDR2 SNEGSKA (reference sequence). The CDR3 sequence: CSVLADSSYEQYF. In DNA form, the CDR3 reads TGCAGTGTCCTAGCGGACAGCTCCTACGAGCAGTACTTC.

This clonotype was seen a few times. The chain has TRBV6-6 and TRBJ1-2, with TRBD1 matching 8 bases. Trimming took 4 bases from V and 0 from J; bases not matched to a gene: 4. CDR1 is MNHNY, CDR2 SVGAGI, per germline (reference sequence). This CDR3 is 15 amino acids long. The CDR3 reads CASSSGTGANYGYTF. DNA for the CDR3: TGTGCCAGCAGTTCGGGGACAGGAGCTAACTATGGCTACACCTTC.